The clone carrying this T cell receptor beta chain has only a few counts. Its antigen is as yet unknown. This entry belongs to a study of naive and memory T cell subsets. Study-level points and caveats: Findings for naive and memory subsets could not be checked against ground truth.

An equimolar mix of two oligonucleotides served as the beta constant-region primer for TRBC1 and TRBC2. The ligated cDNA underwent four PCR rounds using SP2 and nested alpha and beta constant-region primers. TCRdb called the UMI-ligation and nested PCR reads again in MiXCR, with one record for every CDR3 protein. The top ten hold approximately 0.94% of the sample, which has about 80,000 distinct CDR3 sequences, around 13% seen once. In germline, CDR1 is DFQATT, CDR2 SNEGSKA (reference sequence). Trimming shortened V by 3 bases and J by 13 bases, and 13 bases separated the two germline ends. The CDR3 totals 11 residues. From the second PCR step, alpha and beta chains were amplified apart.

The TCR was taken from a human donor in good health. The chain recombines TRBV20-1 with TRBJ2-1; D may be TRBD1 (6 bases). Sequenced input: central memory CD4+ T cells from blood. In nucleotides, the CDR3 is TGCAGTGCTAGCCCAGGGGCAGGTCAGTTCTTC. Translation: CSASPGAGQFF.